Presented here are 24 T cell receptor beta chains from one specimen sequenced in a study of shared clonotypes between healthy human individuals. Only in-frame clones appear in the TCRdb table, and some are missing; sequencing was by immunoSEQ multiplex PCR. The data show about 450,000 clones, 70% to 85% seen once. Sequencing was carried out using PBMCs. Source of these receptors: a woman aged 40 to 50 in good health. Some clones in this sample may be carry-over from other donors' samples.

The chain recombines TRBV5-6 with TRBJ2-7; a possible D gene is TRBD2 (6 bases). CDR3 length equals 15 residues. The V end lost 2 bases, the J end lost 4 bases, and 16 bases lay between the germline ends. Germline CDR1 reads SGHDT; CDR2 reads YYEEEE. This CDR3 reads CASSFGIGLQYEQYF. DNA of the CDR3: TGTGCCAGCAGCTTCGGTATAGGACTACAATACGAGCAGTACTTC. Variable domain in full (rest from reference TRBV5-6 and TRBJ2-7): DAGVTQSPTHLIKTRGQQVTLRCSPKSGHDTVSWYQQALGQGPQFIFQYYEEEERQRGNFPDRFSGHQFPNYSSELNVNALLLGDSALYLCASSFGIGLQYEQYFGPGTRLTVT.

The rearrangement joins TRBV30 to TRBJ2-3, with 9 positions matching TRBD2. Trimming took 0 bases from V and 2 from J; bases not matched to a gene: 6. Germline lookup yields CDR1 GTSNPN and CDR2 SVGIG (reference sequence). This CDR3 comprises 16 residues. The CDR3 DNA is TGTGCCTGGAGTGTACATAGCGGGAGTTTCACAGATACGCAGTATTTT. It codes for CAWSVHSGSFTDTQYF.

The table lists this clone with a few counts. The chain combines TRBV7-6 with TRBJ2-1, with unresolved D. CDR1 SGHVS and CDR2 FNYEAQ come from the germline V gene. The ends were cut back, 4 bases at V and 9 bases at J, with 10 bases in the middle. The CDR3 consists of 12 residues. The CDR3 is CASSSPPTEQFF. Here the CDR3 DNA reads TGTGCCAGCAGCTCTCCGCCGACTGAGCAGTTCTTC.

Comment on this clone: This CDR3 is also generated by other DNA sequences in the sample. The genes are TRBV2 and TRBJ2-1, with D unclear. V lost 3 bases and J 9 bases, leaving 6 bases between the germline ends. The CDR3 has 11 amino acids. Germline V gene lookup returns CDR1 SNHLY and CDR2 FYNNEI. The CDR3 region is CASSEAVEQFF. The CDR3 DNA is TGTGCCAGCAGTGAGGCTGTTGAGCAGTTCTTC.

The chain is built from TRBV10-3 and TRBJ1-1; D may be TRBD1 (6 bases). Germline CDR1 ENHRY, CDR2 SYGVKD. This CDR3 is built from 15 residues. V lost 10 bases and J 0 bases, leaving 18 bases between the germline ends. The CDR3 spells CATGTPDTLNTEAFF. In nucleotides, the CDR3 is TGTGCCACCGGGACACCGGATACCTTGAACACTGAAGCTTTCTTT.

The chain carries TRBV7-9 and TRBJ2-3; 10 bases map to TRBD1. Germline loops: CDR1 SEHNR, CDR2 FQNEAQ (reference sequence). With V trimmed by 1 base and J by 4 bases, 11 bases remained unmatched. The CDR3 spans 18 residues. CDR3 coding DNA: TGTGCCAGCAGCTTAGGAATTGCGGGACAGGGGTATTCAGATACGCAGTATTTT. Translated: CASSLGIAGQGYSDTQYF.

With respect to this clone: The identical CDR3 is also encoded by other nucleotide sequences in the sample. The chain uses TRBV5-1 and TRBJ2-5; no firm D call. Germline CDR1 reads SGHRS; CDR2 reads YFSETQ. This CDR3 is 13 amino acids long. The germline V and J ends were trimmed by 0 bases and 3 bases, with 6 bases remaining between them. CDR3 region: CASSLVGKETQYF. The CDR3 nucleotides are TGCGCCAGCAGCTTGGTTGGTAAAGAGACCCAGTACTTC.

The CDR3 protein is CASSPRGLAWQYF. The CDR3 DNA follows: TGTGCCAGCAGCCCGAGAGGACTAGCGTGGCAGTACTTC. This rearrangement joins TRBV5-6 to TRBJ2-7; 9 bases agree with TRBD2. Germline V gives CDR1 SGHDT, CDR2 YYEEEE. CDR3 size: 13 residues. V was pared by 4 bases and J by 9 bases, with 8 bases of the junction left unmatched. The variable domain in full, with the rest retrieved from reference TRBV5-6 and TRBJ2-7, is DAGVTQSPTHLIKTRGQQVTLRCSPKSGHDTVSWYQQALGQGPQFIFQYYEEEERQRGNFPDRFSGHQFPNYSSELNVNALLLGDSALYLCASSPRGLAWQYFGPGTRLTVT.

This sequence joins TRBV7-8 and TRBJ2-2; D call uncertain. The V and J ends lost 3 bases and 6 bases respectively, with 11 bases between them. Germline-derived CDR1 and CDR2 are SGHVS and FQNEAQ. The CDR3 totals 14 residues. The CDR3 here is CASSLGALSGELFF. CDR3 in DNA: TGTGCCAGCAGCTTGGGTGCTTTATCCGGGGAGCTGTTTTTT.

The rearrangement joins TRBV18 to TRBJ2-6; 13 bases map to TRBD2. Germline V gene data show CDR1 as KGHSH and CDR2 as LQKENI. The CDR3 consists of 19 residues. Trimming at V came to 4 bases and at J to 3 bases, leaving 9 bases not matched to a gene. CDR3 in DNA: TGTGCCAGCTCACGGTGGACTAGCGGGAGCGAAAGTGGGGCCAACGTCCTGACTTTC. It translates to CASSRWTSGSESGANVLTF.

Of note for this clone: With a much larger clone just one base away, this may be a read error. The chain recombines TRBV7-2 with TRBJ2-3; D tentatively fits TRBD1 or TRBD2 (5 bases each). CDR1 is SGHTA, CDR2 FQGNSA, per germline. Trimming cost V 3 bases and J 1 base, with 5 bases left between them. The CDR3 spans 13 residues. The CDR3: CASSLGRTDTQYF. The DNA of the CDR3 is TGTGCCAGCAGCTTGGGACGCACAGATACGCAGTATTTT.

This clone was observed a few times. The rearrangement uses TRBV7-3 and TRBJ1-1; the D gene is possibly TRBD1 (6 bases). The CDR3 extends over 13 amino acids. Deletions cut 4 bases from V and 1 base from J, with 7 bases between. Germline assignment: CDR1 SGHTA and CDR2 FQGTGA. This CDR3 reads CASSSDRNTEAFF. The CDR3 bases are TGTGCCAGCAGCTCGGACAGGAACACTGAAGCTTTCTTT.

CDR3 bases: TGTGCCAGCAGCCCAACGGGCAGGGGTGGGTACAATGAGCAGTTCTTC. Translated, it gives CASSPTGRGGYNEQFF. The gene calls are TRBV7-2 and TRBJ2-1, with TRBD1 as a possible D gene (6 bases). CDR1 is SGHTA, CDR2 FQGNSA, per germline. Trimming took off 5 bases at V and 4 bases at J, with 18 bases between the two ends. This CDR3 contains 16 residues.

CDR3 loop: CASSGTTTSGTYNEQFF. The CDR3 DNA sequence: TGCGCCAGCAGTGGGACAACCACTAGCGGGACCTACAATGAGCAGTTCTTC. The chain couples TRBV10-2 to TRBJ2-1; 10 nucleotides agree with TRBD2. Losses at the gene ends were 4 bases for V and 2 bases for J; bases not matched to a gene: 8. This CDR3 spans 17 amino acids. From germline, CDR1 is WSHSY and CDR2 SAAADI.

This clone came up once. The rearrangement uses TRBV18 and TRBJ2-1; TRBD2 agrees at 14 bases. Germline V gene lookup returns CDR1 KGHSH and CDR2 LQKENI. The CDR3 runs 15 residues. V gave up 4 bases and J gave up 10 bases; unmatched junction bases: 6. CDR3 amino acids: CASSQTSGRAKEQFF. The CDR3 DNA reads as TGTGCCAGCTCACAGACTAGCGGGAGGGCCAAGGAGCAGTTCTTC.

The gene calls are TRBV29-1 and TRBJ2-5; 10 nucleotides agree with TRBD2. Germline values: CDR1 SQVTM, CDR2 ANQGSEA. V lost 4 bases, J lost 5 bases, and 4 bases stayed unmatched. The CDR3 totals 13 residues. CDR3 region: CSVGTSGGETQYF. In DNA form, the CDR3 reads TGCAGCGTTGGGACTAGCGGCGGGGAGACCCAGTACTTC.

This clone showed up just once. The V gene is TRBV11-2, the J gene TRBJ2-3; D call uncertain. Germline V CDR1 and CDR2: SGHAT, FQNNGV. The V end lost 8 bases, the J end lost 6 bases, and 12 bases lay between the germline ends. The CDR3 contains 12 residues. The CDR3 nucleotides read TGTGCCAGCCTCTCGGTTACCGATACGCAGTATTTT. The encoded protein is CASLSVTDTQYF.

This chain links TRBV6-1 with TRBJ2-2, with TRBD2 matching over 7 bases. Germline V gene data show CDR1 as MNHNS and CDR2 as SASEGT. The CDR3 consists of 14 residues. J lost 0 bases, V lost 9 bases, and 4 bases had no gene match. CDR3 residues: CASLAGPNTGELFF. The DNA of the CDR3 is TGTGCCAGTTTAGCGGGCCCGAACACCGGGGAGCTGTTTTTT.

The gene calls are TRBV25-1 and TRBJ2-2, with 9 positions matching TRBD1. The CDR3 length is 13 residues. Germline V gene data show CDR1 as MGHDK and CDR2 as SYGVNS. With 8 bases clipped from V and 5 bases from J, the junction kept 3 bases outside the gene matches. The CDR3 is CASRQGGTGELFF. CDR3 coding DNA: TGTGCCAGCCGACAGGGGGGAACCGGGGAGCTGTTTTTT.

The chain carries TRBV7-2 and TRBJ2-2; 9 bases fit TRBD2. The CDR3 has 16 amino acids. Trimming cost V 1 base and J 5 bases; bases outside gene matches: 5. From germline, CDR1 is SGHTA and CDR2 FQGNSA. In DNA, the CDR3 is TGTGCCAGCAGCTTAGGCGTAGCGGGAGTGACCGGGGAGCTGTTTTTT. Translating gives CASSLGVAGVTGELFF.

This clone has a handful of counts. The chain combines TRBV5-1 with TRBJ2-5; TRBD2 aligns across 9 bases. The CDR3 is 16 residues long. Unmatched junction bases numbered 8, after V lost 0 bases and J lost 5 bases. The germline V gene encodes CDR1 SGHRS and CDR2 YFSETQ. CDR3 in DNA: TGCGCCAGCAGCTTGGTGGCTGCGGGAGGGGGGGAGACCCAGTACTTC. Translation gives CASSLVAAGGGETQYF. The complete variable domain, with remaining parts taken from reference TRBV5-1 and TRBJ2-5, reads KAGVTQTPRYLIKTRGQQVTLSCSPISGHRSVSWYQQTPGQGLQFLFEYFSETQRNKGNFPGRFSGRQFSNSRSEMNVSTLELGDSALYLCASSLVAAGGGETQYFGPGTRLLVL.

The chain has TRBV10-3 and TRBJ1-1; 7 bases are a match to TRBD1. The V segment lost 3 bases and the J segment 3 bases; nucleotides outside the gene matches: 4. Looked up from germline, CDR1 is ENHRY and CDR2 is SYGVKD. This CDR3 contains 14 residues. This CDR3 is CAISDKGAHTEAFF. DNA of the CDR3: TGTGCCATCAGTGATAAGGGGGCACACACTGAAGCTTTCTTT.

The chain employs TRBV1 and TRBJ2-3; the listed D gene, TRBD2, was not tested against the DNA. TRBV1 is deemed a pseudogene. This CDR3 has 16 amino acids. The CDR3: CTSSPRLAGRTDTQYF. The CDR3 DNA reads as TGCACCAGCAGCCCGCGACTAGCAGGCCGCACAGATACGCAGTATTTT.

This clone has a single count. The rearrangement uses TRBV6-5 and TRBJ2-5, with 8 bases aligning to TRBD2. The better agreement between TRBJ2-7 and the DNA end casts doubt on the J call. CDR1 MNHEY and CDR2 SVGAGI come from the germline V gene. The CDR3 has 15 amino acids. The CDR3 region is CASRESGRVSYEQYF. CDR3 DNA sequence: TGTGCCAGCAGAGAAAGCGGGAGAGTCTCCTACGAGCAGTACTTC.